The source of this T cell receptor beta chain is a study of beta chain features in type 1 diabetes. Every isolated RNA sample was fully reverse transcribed, so sequencing captured expressed TCRB transcripts. Produced via immunoSEQ multiplex PCR; TCRdb's table is partial and in-frame only. The sample includes 970,000 or so clones, roughly a sixth of them seen just once. The CDR3 loop spans 12 amino acids. Between the trimmed V and J ends, which lost 6 bases and 7 bases, there was a span of 10 bases. Germline CDR1 MDHEN, CDR2 SYDVKM. This receptor was taken from a woman aged 18-35 years in good health. The sequenced sample was naive CD4+ T cells from blood. The rearrangement links TRBV28 to TRBJ2-4, with D unclear. Written as DNA, the CDR3 is TGTGCCAGCAGCGGCATAAGGAACATTCAGTACTTC. Its protein product is CASSGIRNIQYF.